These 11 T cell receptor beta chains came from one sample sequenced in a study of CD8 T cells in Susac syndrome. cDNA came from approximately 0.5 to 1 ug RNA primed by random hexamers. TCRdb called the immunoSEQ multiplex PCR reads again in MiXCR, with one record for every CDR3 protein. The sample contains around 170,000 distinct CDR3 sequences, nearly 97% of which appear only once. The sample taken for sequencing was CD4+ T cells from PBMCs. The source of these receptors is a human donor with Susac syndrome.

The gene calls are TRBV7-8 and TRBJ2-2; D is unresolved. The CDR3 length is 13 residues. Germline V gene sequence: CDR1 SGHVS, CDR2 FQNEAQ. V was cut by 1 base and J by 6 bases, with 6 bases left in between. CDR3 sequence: CASSLVEAGELFF. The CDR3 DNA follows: TGTGCCAGCAGCTTAGTCGAAGCCGGGGAGCTGTTTTTT.

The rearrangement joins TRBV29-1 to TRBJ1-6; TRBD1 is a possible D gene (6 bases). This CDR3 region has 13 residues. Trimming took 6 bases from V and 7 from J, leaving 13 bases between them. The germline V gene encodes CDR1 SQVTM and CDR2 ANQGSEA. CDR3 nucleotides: TGCAGCGTCCGGGACACGGAGAATTCACCCCTCCACTTT. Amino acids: CSVRDTENSPLHF.

CDR3 nucleotides: TGCGCCAGCAGCCAAGATGTCACTGAAGCTTTCTTT. Translated, it gives CASSQDVTEAFF. The V gene is TRBV4-1, the J gene TRBJ1-1; no firm D call. V gave up 0 bases and J gave up 4 bases, with 3 bases separating them. The CDR3 loop spans 12 amino acids. CDR1 and CDR2 from the germline V gene are MGHRA and YSYEKL.

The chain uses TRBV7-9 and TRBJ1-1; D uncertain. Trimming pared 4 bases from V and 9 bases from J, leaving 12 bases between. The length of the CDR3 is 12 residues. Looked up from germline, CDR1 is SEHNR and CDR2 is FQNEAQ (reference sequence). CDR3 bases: TGTGCCAGCAGCTACGACCAGGCGAAAGCTTTCTTT. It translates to CASSYDQAKAFF.

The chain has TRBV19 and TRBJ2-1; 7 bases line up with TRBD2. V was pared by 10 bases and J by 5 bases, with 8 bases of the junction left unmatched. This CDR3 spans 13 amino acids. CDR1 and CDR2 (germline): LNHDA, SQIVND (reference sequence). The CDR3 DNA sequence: TGTGCCACTAACGGACTAGATAACAATGAGCAGTTCTTC. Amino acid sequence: CATNGLDNNEQFF.

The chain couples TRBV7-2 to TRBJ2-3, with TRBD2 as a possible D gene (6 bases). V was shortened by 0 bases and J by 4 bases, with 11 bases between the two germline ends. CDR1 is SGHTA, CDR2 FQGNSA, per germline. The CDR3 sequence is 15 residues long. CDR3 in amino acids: CASSLARGAPDTQYF. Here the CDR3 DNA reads TGTGCCAGCAGCTTAGCCCGCGGGGCCCCAGATACGCAGTATTTT.

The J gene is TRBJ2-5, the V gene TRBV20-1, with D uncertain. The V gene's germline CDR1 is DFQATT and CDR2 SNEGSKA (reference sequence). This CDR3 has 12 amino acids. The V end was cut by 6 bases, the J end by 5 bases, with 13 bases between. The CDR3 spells CSALWAGETQYF. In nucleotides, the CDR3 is TGCAGTGCCCTGTGGGCCGGGGAGACCCAGTACTTC.

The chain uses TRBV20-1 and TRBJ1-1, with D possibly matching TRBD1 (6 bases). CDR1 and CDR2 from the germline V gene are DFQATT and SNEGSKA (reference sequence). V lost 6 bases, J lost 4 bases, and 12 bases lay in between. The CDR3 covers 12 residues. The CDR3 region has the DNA TGCAGTGCCGTAAGACAGGCCACTGAAGCTTTCTTT. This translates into CSAVRQATEAFF.

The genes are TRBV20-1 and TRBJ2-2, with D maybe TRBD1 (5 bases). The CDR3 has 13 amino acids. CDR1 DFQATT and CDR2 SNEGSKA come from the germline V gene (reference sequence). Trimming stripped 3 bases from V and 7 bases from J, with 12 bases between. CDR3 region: CSASIRVGGELFF. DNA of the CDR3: TGCAGTGCTAGCATCAGGGTCGGCGGGGAGCTGTTTTTT.

The CDR3 is CASSYGPGQVHSNQPQHF. The CDR3 bases are TGTGCCAGCAGTTACGGCCCTGGACAGGTCCATAGCAATCAGCCCCAGCATTTT. The chain links TRBV6-2 or TRBV6-3 to TRBJ1-5; TRBD1 aligns across 7 bases. Germline V gives CDR1 MNHEY, CDR2 SVGEGT. V trimming: 2 bases; J trimming: 0 bases; junction bases outside the gene matches: 10. This CDR3 region has 18 residues.

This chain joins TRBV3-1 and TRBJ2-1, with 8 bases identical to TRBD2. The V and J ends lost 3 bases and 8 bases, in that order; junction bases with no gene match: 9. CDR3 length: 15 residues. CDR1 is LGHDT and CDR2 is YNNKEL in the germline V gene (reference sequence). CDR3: CASSHRGGSAHEQFF. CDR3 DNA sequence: TGTGCCAGCAGCCATCGGGGGGGCTCGGCCCATGAGCAGTTCTTC.